This T cell receptor (beta chain) was sequenced in a study of CD8 T cells in Susac syndrome. V dropped 2 bases and J dropped 5; count of bases not matched to a gene: 5. Germline CDR1 reads KGHSH; CDR2 reads LQKENI. CDR3 length equals 14 residues. Random hexamers served to reverse transcribe about 0.45 to 1 ug RNA. TCRdb reprocessed the immunoSEQ multiplex PCR reads via MiXCR and lists one record per CDR3 protein. The sample records 150,000 to 200,000 distinct CDR3 sequences, roughly 95% being singletons. The receptor was isolated from a human donor with multiple sclerosis. What was sequenced was CD4+ T cells from PBMCs. V and J are TRBV18 and TRBJ2-7; 8 positions agree with TRBD2. This chain's CDR3 is CASSPTSGANEQYF. The CDR3 nucleotides are TGTGCCAGCTCACCAACTAGCGGCGCAAACGAGCAGTACTTC.